The T cell receptor beta chain described here comes from a study of blood T cells in healthy people across ages. Through a sample-barcoded 5' primer and a J-beta primer mix, a second PCR was run for roughly 7 to 12 cycles. Each cDNA molecule, via a template-switch adaptor with 12 random nucleotides, was tagged. Via MiXCR, TCRdb re-called the 5' RACE reads, giving one row per CDR3 protein. The table lists 790,000 or so distinct CDR3 sequences, approximately 53% of them singletons. For this clonotype: The antigen is not known.

Study-level results: While age rose, TCR beta diversity per million T cells dropped in a roughly linear way. Estimates of total diversity, which came from one million sequenced T cells, were considered to be underestimates. The unsorted PBMCs prevented any conclusive comparison of naive versus antigen-experienced cells.

V was clipped by 6 bases and J by 7 bases; unmatched bases: 14. This CDR3 region has 17 residues. The germline V gene has CDR1 SGHTA and CDR2 FQGNSA. V usage is TRBV7-2 and J usage is TRBJ2-1, with TRBD1 matching 11 bases. The source of this sequence is a man aged 35 to 55 in good health. The sequenced sample was blood. The CDR3 DNA reads TGTGCCAGCAGACCGAGCCTAGGGACAGGGGGTAGGAATGAGCAGTTCTTC. As protein: CASRPSLGTGGRNEQFF.